A single sample is the source of the 5 T cell receptor beta chains below, sequenced in a study of blood T cell repertoires in COVID-19. Method: immunoSEQ multiplex PCR; TCRdb's copy keeps in-frame clones and lacks some. The table includes about 150,000 clones, about four fifths detected once. Sequencing was carried out using peripheral blood. The source of these receptors is an elderly woman with acute or convalescent COVID-19.

The chain has TRBV5-4 and TRBJ2-5; TRBD2 is a possible D gene (5 bases). The CDR3 sequence is 15 residues long. The germline gives CDR1 SGHNT, CDR2 YYREEE (reference sequence). V gave up 3 bases and J gave up 5 bases, with 17 bases separating them. The chain's CDR3 is CASSSHIEGQETQYF. Here the CDR3 DNA reads TGTGCCAGCAGCTCCCACATCGAGGGCCAGGAGACCCAGTACTTC.

The V gene is TRBV28, the J gene TRBJ2-2, with D perhaps TRBD1 (5 bases). Trimming removed 8 bases at V and 5 bases at J, with 12 bases between. The CDR3 runs 13 residues. In germline, CDR1 is MDHEN, CDR2 SYDVKM. The CDR3 coding sequence is TGTGCCAGCTACACCCCAGGGACCGGGGAGCTGTTTTTT. Protein sequence: CASYTPGTGELFF.

This rearrangement joins TRBV7-8 to TRBJ2-2, with 8 bases aligning to TRBD1. The CDR3 runs 16 residues. In germline, CDR1 is SGHVS, CDR2 FQNEAQ. Unmatched junction bases numbered 6, after V lost 4 bases and J lost 2 bases. The CDR3 nucleotides read TGTGCCAGCAGCTCTTCAGGGGGCGGTAACACCGGGGAGCTGTTTTTT. Protein product: CASSSSGGGNTGELFF.

V is TRBV3-1 (or the pseudogene TRBV3-2) and J is TRBJ1-2, with 8 nucleotides matching TRBD1. V shed 5 bases and J 9 bases; nucleotides not matched to a gene: 14. This CDR3 is 15 amino acids long. The germline CDR1 and CDR2 sequences are LGHDT and YNNKEL (reference sequence). CDR3 amino acids: CASSAPGQAVIRYTF. The CDR3 bases are TGTGCCAGCAGCGCACCGGGACAGGCTGTAATCCGCTACACCTTC.

The chain combines TRBV25-1 with TRBJ2-5, with D possibly TRBD1 on 6 matching bases. CDR1 MGHDK and CDR2 SYGVNS come from the germline V gene. V was cut by 2 bases and J by 4 bases, with 14 bases left in between. The CDR3 is 15 residues long. For the CDR3, the DNA is TGTGCCAGCAGTGAAATGGGGGCGCAGGGAGAGACCCAGTACTTC. Protein: CASSEMGAQGETQYF.